The sequence of this T cell receptor beta chain was determined in a study of OX40 agonist ivuxolimab in advanced cancers. Study as a whole: Participants averaged about 60 years of age (range about 23 to 79) and were 82.7% male. Patients achieving partial responses numbered three: one hepatocellular carcinoma case and two cutaneous melanoma cases.

Generated by immunoSEQ multiplex PCR, the TCRdb table keeps only in-frame clones and is missing some. The table shows about 79,000 clones, with roughly 88% occurring only once. The V gene's germline CDR1 is SNHLY and CDR2 FYNNEI. The CDR3 covers 13 residues. The V end was cut by 8 bases, the J end by 3 bases, with 13 bases between. The material was CD4+ or CD8+ T cells sorted from blood, obtained in a trial of the OX40 agonist ivuxolimab. The TCR originated in an adult with an advanced solid tumor such as melanoma, head and neck, liver or kidney cancer. This chain links TRBV2 with TRBJ1-1; perhaps TRBD1 as D (6 bases). The CDR3 bases are TGTGCCAGCCGGAGGAGGGGGGACACTGAAGCTTTCTTT. Its protein is CASRRRGDTEAFF.